The 12 T cell receptor beta chains below were found in one sample sequenced in a study of low-dose radiotherapy and immunotherapy resistance in tumors. Time point of the sample: before trial treatment. Both TCRalpha and TCRbeta chains were reverse transcribed with V-gene-specific primers. Using a constant-region primer together with a V-primer adapter, TCRs were subjected to about 18 PCR cycles of amplification. From the reads, TCRdb called clonotypes with MiXCR, one entry per CDR3 protein. The table lists tens of thousands of distinct CDR3 sequences, about 18% of them singletons. Sequencing used PBMCs, obtained before treatment. These receptors came from a male donor with prostate cancer.

This clonotype was counted ten times or more. This chain links TRBV5-1 with TRBJ1-2, with 7 bases aligning to TRBD1. From germline, CDR1 is SGHRS and CDR2 YFSETQ. V dropped 0 bases and J dropped 2; count of bases not matched to a gene: 1. CDR3 size: 14 residues. CDR3 sequence reads: CASSLEGQNYGYTF. The CDR3 DNA reads as TGCGCCAGCAGCTTGGAGGGACAGAACTATGGCTACACCTTC.

V usage is TRBV27 and J usage is TRBJ2-7; 9 nucleotides align to TRBD1. Germline V gene lookup returns CDR1 MNHEY and CDR2 SMNVEV (reference sequence). Trimming at V came to 7 bases and at J to 6 bases, leaving 13 bases not matched to a gene. CDR3 size: 15 residues. The CDR3 DNA reads TGTGCCAGCACAACCGGGACAGGGATGGTAGGCGAGCAGTACTTC. This codes for CASTTGTGMVGEQYF.

The chain joins TRBV24-1 to TRBJ2-3; D not resolved. Germline V CDR1 and CDR2: KGHDR, SFDVKD. Between the trimmed V and J ends, which lost 4 bases and 5 bases, there was a span of 12 bases. The CDR3 has 14 residues. Written as DNA, the CDR3 is TGTGCCACCAGTGAGGGCCCAATCCTAGATACGCAGTATTTT. Translation: CATSEGPILDTQYF.

This clonotype has a count of ten or more. The chain recombines TRBV12-3 or TRBV12-4 with TRBJ1-6; no firm D call. This CDR3 is built from 12 residues. V was trimmed by 7 bases and J by 8 bases, leaving 9 bases between them. The CDR3 loop reads CASKFPDSPLHF. The CDR3 DNA reads TGTGCCAGCAAGTTTCCGGATTCACCCCTCCACTTT.

This clonotype was detected ten times or more. A read error may account for a junction end that differs from germline. The chain uses TRBV5-3 and TRBJ2-5; 9 bases line up with TRBD2. TRBV5-3 is an ORF; its function is uncertain. There are 15 residues in the CDR3. CDR3 loop: CASSLMRGGRETQYF. Written as DNA, the CDR3 is TGTGCCAGCAGCTTGATGCGGGGGGGCCGGGAGACCCAGTACTTC.

This clonotype was seen ten or more times. This chain joins TRBV6-5 and TRBJ2-1; D is perhaps TRBD1 or TRBD2 (6 bases each). Per germline, CDR1 MNHEY and CDR2 SVGAGI. The V end was cut by 6 bases, the J end by 1 base, with 13 bases between. There are 15 residues in the CDR3. This chain's CDR3 is CASSRGGTSYNEQFF. In nucleotides, the CDR3 is TGTGCCAGCAGCCGAGGGGGGACGTCCTACAATGAGCAGTTCTTC.

This clonotype showed up many times. This chain uses TRBV29-1 with TRBJ2-7, with D maybe TRBD2 (6 bases). This CDR3 contains 17 residues. Germline CDR1 reads SQVTM; CDR2 reads ANQGSEA. Deletions cut 0 bases from V and 2 bases from J, with 20 bases between. CDR3 sequence reads: CSVEDRAAGTPPYEQYF. The DNA for the CDR3 is TGCAGCGTTGAAGATCGGGCAGCGGGCACGCCCCCCTACGAGCAGTACTTC.

This clonotype was seen ten or more times. The genes are TRBV4-1 and TRBJ2-7; tentative D call: TRBD2 (5 bases). Trimming removed 4 bases at V and 0 bases at J, with 13 bases between. This CDR3 is 15 amino acids long. The germline V gene encodes CDR1 MGHRA and CDR2 YSYEKL. The CDR3 DNA follows: TGCGCCAGCAGCCCATTTGGTGGGAGCTCCTACGAGCAGTACTTC. Translating gives CASSPFGGSSYEQYF.

The gene calls are TRBV7-9 and TRBJ2-7, with 7 bases matching TRBD2. The V and J ends lost 5 bases and 6 bases, in that order; junction bases with no gene match: 10. The CDR3 is 14 amino acids. Germline CDR1 and CDR2: SEHNR and FQNEAQ (reference sequence). The CDR3 DNA is TGTGCCAGCAGCCGAATCGGGGGGAACAGCGAGCAGTACTTC. This gives the protein CASSRIGGNSEQYF.

The table lists this clonotype with many counts. V gene TRBV5-1 combines with J gene TRBJ2-7; 8 nucleotides align to TRBD1. V lost 0 bases to trimming and J lost 4 bases; unmatched junction nucleotides: 6. From germline, CDR1 is SGHRS and CDR2 YFSETQ. The CDR3 has 15 amino acids. CDR3 in amino acids: CASSLVGQDAYEQYF. The CDR3 bases are TGCGCCAGCAGCTTGGTGGGACAGGACGCGTACGAGCAGTACTTC.

This clonotype was seen many times. This chain joins TRBV7-2 and TRBJ2-6; D perhaps matches TRBD2 (6 bases). From germline, CDR1 is SGHTA and CDR2 FQGNSA. V lost 8 bases, J lost 0 bases, and 8 bases lay in between. The length of the CDR3 is 14 residues. This chain's CDR3 is CASGGSSGANVLTF. In nucleotides, the CDR3 is TGTGCCAGCGGAGGGTCCTCTGGGGCCAACGTCCTGACTTTC.

This chain uses TRBV11-2 with TRBJ2-7; 7 nucleotides line up with TRBD1. The CDR3 loop spans 13 amino acids. The trim removed 7 bases at V and 1 base at J, leaving 4 bases unmatched. Germline V gene data show CDR1 as SGHAT and CDR2 as FQNNGV. CDR3 sequence (DNA): TGTGCCAGCACCCGGACAGGTTCCTACGAGCAGTACTTC. Protein: CASTRTGSYEQYF.